Below are 2 T cell receptor beta chains sequenced from a single sample in a study of graft-versus-host responses after intestinal transplantation. The repertoire was sequenced with immunoSEQ multiplex PCR; TCRdb's copy has only in-frame clones and lacks some. The sample lists tens of thousands of clones, 85% to 95% seen once, with 43% in the top ten. Sequenced material: PBMCs, taken approximately 250 days after intestinal transplant. All receptors come from a human patient who received an intestinal transplant, so some T cells may come from the graft donor.

The chain joins TRBV19 to TRBJ2-5; D call uncertain. The length of the CDR3 is 14 residues. CDR1 LNHDA and CDR2 SQIVND come from the germline V gene (reference sequence). V lost 3 bases, J lost 2 bases, and 10 bases lay in between. CDR3: CASSMHGSQETQYF. DNA for the CDR3: TGTGCCAGTAGTATGCACGGTTCTCAAGAGACCCAGTACTTC.

The chain joins TRBV18 to TRBJ1-3; 7 bases fit TRBD1. With 2 bases clipped from V and 0 bases from J, the junction kept 1 base outside the gene matches. The CDR3 totals 15 residues. The germline gives CDR1 KGHSH, CDR2 LQKENI. As DNA, the CDR3 is TGTGCCAGCTCACCAAGGGACAGCTCTGGAAACACCATATATTTT. This gives the protein CASSPRDSSGNTIYF.